Listed below are T cell receptor beta chains from one sample, sequenced in a study of shared clonotypes between healthy human individuals. This table comes from immunoSEQ multiplex PCR, and its TCRdb copy is limited to in-frame clones, with some not included. The sample records roughly 500,000 clones, 90% to 97% being singletons. The specimen sequenced was naive CD4+ T cells sorted from blood. These receptors came from a woman aged 25 to 39 in good health. Each CDR3 is given with its conserved first and last residue. D genes are given only for firm matches. For some rows the clone size is stated as once, few or many, or as a class when expanded; others skip it.

J,D,V,size,DNA,CDR3
TRBJ2-1,TRBD1,TRBV5-1,-,TGCGCCAGCAGCTTGGGAGGGGGCAAGGCGCAGTTCTTC,CASSLGGGKAQFF
TRBJ2-1,TRBD1,TRBV6-5,once,TGTGCCAGCGGACGAAGGACAGGGGGCAGGAATGAGCAGTTCTTC,CASGRRTGGRNEQFF
TRBJ2-2,TRBD2,TRBV7-9,once,TGTGCCAGCAGCTTAGTACTCCGGAGTCCCGGGGGGACCGGGGAGCTGTTTTTT,CASSLVLRSPGGTGELFF
TRBJ1-1,-,TRBV9,-,TGTGCCAGCAGCACACACCAGACAGGTATCACTGAAGCTTTCTTT,CASSTHQTGITEAFF
TRBJ2-7,TRBD2,TRBV5-1,-,TGCGCCAGCAGCTCCCGGCCGGGGGGTAGCAGCTCCTACGAGCAGTACTTC,CASSSRPGGSSSYEQYF
TRBJ1-5,TRBD1,TRBV27,-,TGTGCCAGCAGTTTCAAAGGGGGCGGGCAGCCCCAGCATTTT,CASSFKGGGQPQHF
TRBJ2-7,-,TRBV28,-,TGTGCCAGCAGTTCCGACAGCCCCTACGAGCAGTACTTC,CASSSDSPYEQYF
TRBJ1-5,-,TRBV27,-,TGTGCCAGCAGAAGGACCGGACGAATTAGCAATCAGCCCCAGCATTTT,CASRRTGRISNQPQHF
TRBJ2-7,-,TRBV27,-,TGTGCCAGCAGTGGACGACAGTACTACGAGCAGTACTTC,CASSGRQYYEQYF
TRBJ2-1,-,TRBV2,-,TGTGCCAGCAGGCCCGGGGAGGGGGCAGGCAATGAGCAGTTCTTC,CASRPGEGAGNEQFF
TRBJ2-5,-,TRBV7-2,-,TGTGCCAGCAGCTTAAGGACTACACAAGAGACCCAGTACTTC,CASSLRTTQETQYF
TRBJ1-3,-,TRBV28,-,TGTGCCAGCAGTTTCGCAGGGTGGGGAAACACCATATATTTT,CASSFAGWGNTIYF
TRBJ2-7,TRBD2,TRBV27,-,TGTGCCAGCAGTCCCGGGACTAGCGGGAGACTGTACGAGCAGTACTTC,CASSPGTSGRLYEQYF
TRBJ2-7,-,TRBV2,-,TGTGCCAGCAGTGACCCAAACGGGGCGGTCTGGGAGCAGTACTTC,CASSDPNGAVWEQYF
TRBJ2-2,-,TRBV28,-,TGTGCCAGCAGACGGGACACCCTCCAAACCGGGGAGCTGTTTTTT,CASRRDTLQTGELFF
TRBJ2-7,TRBD2,TRBV19,-,TGTGCCAGTAGTATAGGAGGACGGGGGGTCGAGCAGTACTTC,CASSIGGRGVEQYF
TRBJ1-2,-,TRBV6-1,-,TGTGCCAGCAGTGAAATAGGGGATGGCTACACCTTC,CASSEIGDGYTF
TRBJ2-7,TRBD1,TRBV10-2,-,TGCGCCAGCAGCAAACCGGGACAGGGTATCTACGAGCAGTACTTC,CASSKPGQGIYEQYF
TRBJ2-3,-,TRBV28,once,TGTGCCAGCAGTTTGGGATGGTTGTCCACAGATACGCAGTATTTT,CASSLGWLSTDTQYF
TRBJ2-5,-,TRBV7-9,-,TGTGCCAGCAAGGTAGGGGGATCGACGAGAGAGCAGTACTTC,CASKVGGSTREQYF
TRBJ2-7,TRBD1,TRBV2,-,TGTGCCAGCAGTGAAGGGGTGACAGGGGACTCCTACGAGCAGTACTTC,CASSEGVTGDSYEQYF
TRBJ2-5,-,TRBV4-1,-,TGCGCCAGCAGCTCTGGACGGGGCAGCAAGGGGGAGACCCAGTACTTC,CASSSGRGSKGETQYF
TRBJ1-1,-,TRBV19,-,TGTGCCAGTAGAGTTAGGACAGCGGGGGACACTGAAGCTTTCTTT,CASRVRTAGDTEAFF